This T cell receptor beta chain is drawn from a study of shared clonotypes between healthy human individuals. The assay was immunoSEQ multiplex PCR, and TCRdb's table has in-frame clones only and misses some. In the table there are hundreds of thousands of clones, roughly 73% of which are singletons. The CDR3 is 14 residues long. Germline V gives CDR1 MNHEY, CDR2 SMNVEV (reference sequence). Trimming cost V 2 bases and J 4 bases, with 9 bases left between them. This sequence originates from a woman under 40 in good health. The V call is TRBV27, the J call TRBJ2-1, with TRBD2 as a possible D gene (6 bases). The sample comprised memory CD4+ T cells sorted from blood. Sample subset: CD45RA-negative fraction. The CDR3 region is CASSLVGGYNEQFF. The CDR3 DNA reads TGTGCCAGCAGTTTAGTTGGAGGGTACAATGAGCAGTTCTTC.